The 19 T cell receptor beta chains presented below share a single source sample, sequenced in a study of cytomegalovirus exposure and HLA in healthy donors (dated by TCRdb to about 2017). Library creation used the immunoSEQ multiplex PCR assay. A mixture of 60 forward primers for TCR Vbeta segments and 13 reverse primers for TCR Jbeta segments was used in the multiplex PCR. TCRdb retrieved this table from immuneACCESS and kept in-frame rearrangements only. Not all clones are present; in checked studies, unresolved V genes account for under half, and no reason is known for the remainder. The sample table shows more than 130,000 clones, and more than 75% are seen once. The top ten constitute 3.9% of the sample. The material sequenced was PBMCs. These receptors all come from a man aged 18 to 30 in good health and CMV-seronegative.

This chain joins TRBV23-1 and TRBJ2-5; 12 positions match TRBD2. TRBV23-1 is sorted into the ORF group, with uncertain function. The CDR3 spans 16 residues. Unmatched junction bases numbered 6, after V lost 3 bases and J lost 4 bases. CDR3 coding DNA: TGCGCCAGCAGTCAGCTAGCGGGGGGGCGGTCAGAGACCCAGTACTTC. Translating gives CASSQLAGGRSETQYF.

The CDR3 DNA reads as TGCGCCAGCAGCCTTACGGACAGGTCACCCCTCCACTTT. Protein product: CASSLTDRSPLHF. The rearrangement joins TRBV4-1 to TRBJ1-6; 7 bases map to TRBD1. V lost 4 bases to trimming and J lost 10 bases; unmatched junction nucleotides: 4. CDR3 size: 13 residues. Germline V CDR1 and CDR2: MGHRA, YSYEKL.

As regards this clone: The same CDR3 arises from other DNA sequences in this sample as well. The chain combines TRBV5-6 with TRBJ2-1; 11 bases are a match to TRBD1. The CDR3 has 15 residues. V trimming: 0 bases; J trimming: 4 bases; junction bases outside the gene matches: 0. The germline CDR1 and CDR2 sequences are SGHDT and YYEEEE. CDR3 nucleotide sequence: TGTGCCAGCAGCTTGGGGGACAGGGGGTACAATGAGCAGTTCTTC. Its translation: CASSLGDRGYNEQFF.

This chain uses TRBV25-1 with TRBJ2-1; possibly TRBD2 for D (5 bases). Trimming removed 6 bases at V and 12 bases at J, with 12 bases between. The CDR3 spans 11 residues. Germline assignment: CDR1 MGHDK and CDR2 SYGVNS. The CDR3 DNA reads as TGTGCCAGCAGGACACAAGAGGGGCAGTTCTTC. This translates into CASRTQEGQFF.

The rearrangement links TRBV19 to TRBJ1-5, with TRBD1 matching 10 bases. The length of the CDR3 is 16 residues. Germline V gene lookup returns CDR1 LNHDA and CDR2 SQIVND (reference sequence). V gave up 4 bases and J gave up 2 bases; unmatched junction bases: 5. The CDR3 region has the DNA TGTGCCAGTAGTAGCCGGGACAGGGGAGGCAATCAGCCCCAGCATTTT. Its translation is CASSSRDRGGNQPQHF.

The CDR3 is CASSRDTGGRTEAFF. CDR3 DNA sequence: TGTGCCAGCAGTCGGGACACAGGGGGGAGAACTGAAGCTTTCTTT. The rearrangement links TRBV27 to TRBJ1-1, with 8 nucleotides matching TRBD1. Per the germline V gene, CDR1 is MNHEY and CDR2 is SMNVEV (reference sequence). Trimming cost V 5 bases and J 5 bases; bases outside gene matches: 10. This CDR3 region has 15 residues.

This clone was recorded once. The CDR3 spells CASSEDPRKFNTGELFF. The CDR3 nucleotides read TGTGCCAGCAGTGAAGATCCCAGGAAGTTTAACACCGGGGAGCTGTTTTTT. The chain links TRBV6-1 to TRBJ2-2; no definite D call. Trimming removed 1 base at V and 2 bases at J, with 14 bases between. The germline gives CDR1 MNHNS, CDR2 SASEGT. This CDR3 comprises 17 residues.

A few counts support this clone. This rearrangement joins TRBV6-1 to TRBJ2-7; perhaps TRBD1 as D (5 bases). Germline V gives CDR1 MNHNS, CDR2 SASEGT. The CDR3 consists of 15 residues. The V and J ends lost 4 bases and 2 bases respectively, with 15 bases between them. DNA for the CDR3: TGTGCCAGCAGTGGTATAAGGCAGGGTCCCTACGAGCAGTACTTC. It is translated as CASSGIRQGPYEQYF.

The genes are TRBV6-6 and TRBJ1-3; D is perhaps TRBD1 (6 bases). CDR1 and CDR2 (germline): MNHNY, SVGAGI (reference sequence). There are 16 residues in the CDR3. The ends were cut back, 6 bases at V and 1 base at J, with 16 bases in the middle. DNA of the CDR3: TGTGCCAGCAGCTTCCCGCCGGACAGATCTGGAAACACCATATATTTT. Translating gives CASSFPPDRSGNTIYF.

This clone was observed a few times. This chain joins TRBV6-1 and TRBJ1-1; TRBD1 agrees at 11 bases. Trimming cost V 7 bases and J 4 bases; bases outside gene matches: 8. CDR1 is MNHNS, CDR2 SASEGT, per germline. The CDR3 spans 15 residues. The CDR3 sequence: CASTPYGTGGTEAFF. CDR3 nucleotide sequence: TGTGCCAGCACGCCCTATGGGACAGGGGGCACTGAAGCTTTCTTT.

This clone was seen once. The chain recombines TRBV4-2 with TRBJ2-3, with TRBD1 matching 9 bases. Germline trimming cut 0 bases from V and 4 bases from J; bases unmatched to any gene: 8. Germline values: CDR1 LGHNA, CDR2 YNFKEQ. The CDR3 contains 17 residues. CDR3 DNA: TGTGCCAGCAGCCAAGAGGAGACAGGGGGTGAGGCAGATACGCAGTATTTT. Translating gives CASSQEETGGEADTQYF.

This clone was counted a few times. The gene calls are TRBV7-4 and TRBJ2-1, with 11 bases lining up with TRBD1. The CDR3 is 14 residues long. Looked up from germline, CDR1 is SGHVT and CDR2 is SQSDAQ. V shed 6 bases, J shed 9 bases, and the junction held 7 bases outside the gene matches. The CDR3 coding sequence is TGTGCCAGCAGGCCGGGACAGGGGGTGGGTGAGCAGTTCTTC. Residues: CASRPGQGVGEQFF.

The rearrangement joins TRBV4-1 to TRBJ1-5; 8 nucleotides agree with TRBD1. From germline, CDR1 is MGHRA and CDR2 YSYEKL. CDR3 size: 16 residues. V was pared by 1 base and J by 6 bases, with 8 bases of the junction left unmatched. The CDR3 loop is CASSQGGQGRGQPQHF. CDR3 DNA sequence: TGCGCCAGCAGCCAAGGTGGACAGGGAAGAGGTCAGCCCCAGCATTTT.

CDR3 nucleotides: TGTGCCAGCAGCGGACAGGGGCGAAATTCACCCCTCCACTTT. Translated, it gives CASSGQGRNSPLHF. The V call is TRBV6-1, the J call TRBJ1-6, with 9 bases lining up with TRBD1. Germline V lookup: CDR1 MNHNS, CDR2 SASEGT. This CDR3 comprises 14 residues. Losses at the gene ends were 6 bases for V and 7 bases for J; bases not matched to a gene: 4.

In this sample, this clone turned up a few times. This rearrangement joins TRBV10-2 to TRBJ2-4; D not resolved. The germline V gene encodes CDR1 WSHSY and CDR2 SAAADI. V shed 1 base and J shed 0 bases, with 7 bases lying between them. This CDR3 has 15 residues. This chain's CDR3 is CASSEFAIAKNIQYF. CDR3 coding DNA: TGCGCCAGCAGTGAGTTTGCTATAGCCAAAAACATTCAGTACTTC.

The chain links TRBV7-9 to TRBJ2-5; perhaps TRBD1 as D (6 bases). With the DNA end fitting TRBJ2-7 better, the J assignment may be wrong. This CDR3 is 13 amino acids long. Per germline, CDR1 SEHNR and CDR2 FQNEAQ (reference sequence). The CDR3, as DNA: TGTGCCAGCAGCGAACAGGGTCTCTACGAGCAGTACTTC. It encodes CASSEQGLYEQYF.

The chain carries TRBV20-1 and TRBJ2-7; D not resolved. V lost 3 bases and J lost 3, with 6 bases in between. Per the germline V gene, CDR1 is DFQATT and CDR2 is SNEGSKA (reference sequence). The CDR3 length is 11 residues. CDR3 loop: CSASSFYEQYF. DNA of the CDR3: TGCAGTGCTAGCAGTTTCTACGAGCAGTACTTC.

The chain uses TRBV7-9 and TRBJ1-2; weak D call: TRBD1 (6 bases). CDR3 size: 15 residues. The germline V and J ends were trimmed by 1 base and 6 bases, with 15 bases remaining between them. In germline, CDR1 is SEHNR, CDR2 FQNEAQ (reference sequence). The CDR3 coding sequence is TGTGCCAGCAGCTTAGGCTACCAGGGGATCGATGGCTACACCTTC. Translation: CASSLGYQGIDGYTF. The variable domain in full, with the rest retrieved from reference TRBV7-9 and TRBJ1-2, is DTGVSQNPRHKITKRGQNVTFRCDPISEHNRLYWYRQTLGQGPEFLTYFQNEAQLEKSRLLSDRFSAERPKGSFSTLEIQRTEQGDSAMYLCASSLGYQGIDGYTFGSGTRLTVV.

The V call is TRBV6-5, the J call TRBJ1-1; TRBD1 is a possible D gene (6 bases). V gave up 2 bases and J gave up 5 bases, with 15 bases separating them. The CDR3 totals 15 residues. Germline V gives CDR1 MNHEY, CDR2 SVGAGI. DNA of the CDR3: TGTGCCAGCAGTTACGGTCGGGGGGCTGGAACTGAAGCTTTCTTT. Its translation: CASSYGRGAGTEAFF.